This T cell receptor (beta chain) was observed in a study of Graves' ophthalmopathy and Graves' hyperthyroidism. Study information: The collection of peripheral blood took place at initial diagnosis, before any treatment.

Per germline, CDR1 LGHDT and CDR2 YNNKEL (reference sequence). There are 16 residues in the CDR3. For this clonotype: Its specificity is unknown. A junction end diverges from the germline sequence, so it may reflect a read error.

Recruitment covered hyperthyroidism patients aged 18 to 65 whose new diagnosis was of under 2 months' duration. Study conclusions and caveats: Ophthalmopathy versus stable hyperthyroidism: 13-signature model gave 87.88% sensitivity, 70% to 83% specificity. As the model predicted ophthalmopathy progression, it achieved a sensitivity of roughly 69% and a specificity of roughly 72%.

RNA served as the template for amplifying TCR beta CDR3 regions. HTBI primers were employed in first-round RT-PCR, then a second-round multiplex PCR followed. A single record per CDR3 protein comes from TCRdb applying MiXCR to the multiplex PCR reads. Of some 370,000 distinct CDR3 sequences listed, about a sixth are singletons. This TCR was sampled from an adult woman with stable Graves' hyperthyroidism. Sequencing was performed on peripheral blood. The chain joins TRBV3-1 to TRBJ1-1; 7 nucleotides line up with TRBD1. CDR3 in amino acids: CASSQDLWQGDTVAFF. The CDR3 DNA reads as TGTGCCAGCAGCCAAGATCTGTGGCAGGGGGACACTGTAGCTTTCTTT.